This TCR beta chain came from a study of T cells after yellow fever vaccination. TCRdb reprocessed the 5' RACE reads via MiXCR and lists one record per CDR3 protein. Of about 260,000 distinct CDR3 sequences listed, approximately 12% are singletons. This clonotype was seen at least ten times. CDR1 and CDR2 from the germline V gene are DFQATT and SNEGSKA (reference sequence). The CDR3 is 14 amino acids. Trimming at V came to 5 bases and at J to 2 bases, leaving 7 bases not matched to a gene. The TCR originated in a man in his thirties or forties who received the YFV17D yellow fever vaccine. The specimen was CD4+ T cells sorted from PBMCs, collected 45 days after the yellow fever booster vaccination. V usage is TRBV20-1 and J usage is TRBJ2-3; TRBD1 matches at 7 bases. This chain's CDR3 is CSAFMGQLTDTQYF. CDR3 coding DNA: TGCAGTGCTTTTATGGGACAGCTCACAGATACGCAGTATTTT.